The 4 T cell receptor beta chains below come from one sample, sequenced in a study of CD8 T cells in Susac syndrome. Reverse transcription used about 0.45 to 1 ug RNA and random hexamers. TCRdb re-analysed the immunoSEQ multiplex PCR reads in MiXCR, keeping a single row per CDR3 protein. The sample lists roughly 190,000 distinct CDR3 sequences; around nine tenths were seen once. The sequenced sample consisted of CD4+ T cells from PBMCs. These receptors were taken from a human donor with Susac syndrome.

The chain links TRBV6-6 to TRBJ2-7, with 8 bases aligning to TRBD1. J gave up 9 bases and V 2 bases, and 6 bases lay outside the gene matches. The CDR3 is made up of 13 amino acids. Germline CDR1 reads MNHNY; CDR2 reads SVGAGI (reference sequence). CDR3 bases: TGTGCCAGCAGTTACGGGTCTACAGGGGGGCAGTACTTC. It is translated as CASSYGSTGGQYF.

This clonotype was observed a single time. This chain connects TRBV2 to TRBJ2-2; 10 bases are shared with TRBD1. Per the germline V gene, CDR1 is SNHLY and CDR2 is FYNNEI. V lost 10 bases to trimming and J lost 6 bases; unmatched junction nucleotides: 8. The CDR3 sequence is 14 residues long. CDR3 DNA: TGTGCCATCGGGACAGGGGTTCGGGCCGGGGAGCTGTTTTTT. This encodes CAIGTGVRAGELFF.

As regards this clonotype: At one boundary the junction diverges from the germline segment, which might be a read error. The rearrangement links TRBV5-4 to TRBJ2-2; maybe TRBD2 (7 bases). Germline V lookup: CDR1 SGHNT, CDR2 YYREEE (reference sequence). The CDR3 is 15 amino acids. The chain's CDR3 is CASSFEGGNPGELFF. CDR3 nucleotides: TGTGCCAGCAGCTTCGAGGGGGGGAACCCCGGGGAGCTGTTTTTT.

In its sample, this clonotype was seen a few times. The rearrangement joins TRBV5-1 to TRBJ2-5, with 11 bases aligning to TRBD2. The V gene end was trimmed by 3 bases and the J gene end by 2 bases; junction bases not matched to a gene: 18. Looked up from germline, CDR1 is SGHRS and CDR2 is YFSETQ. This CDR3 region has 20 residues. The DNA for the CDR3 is TGCGCCAGCAGCTGGCTAGCGGGGGGAAGACTACACCTGAAACAAGAGACCCAGTACTTC. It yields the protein CASSWLAGGRLHLKQETQYF.